These 13 T cell receptor beta chains were sequenced from one sample in a study of cytomegalovirus exposure and HLA in healthy donors (TCRdb year 2017). Library generation was performed with the immunoSEQ multiplex PCR assay. Not all clones reach the TCRdb copy of this immuneACCESS table, which keeps in-frame sequences only. Checked studies attribute under half of the gap to unresolved V genes and leave the rest unexplained. In this sample the table shows 130,000 or so clones, roughly 90% of which occur a single time. Over 3% of the sample goes to the ten largest clones. Sequencing used PBMCs. The receptor source for this set is a man aged 30 to 45 in good health and CMV-seronegative.

The rearrangement links TRBV11-2 to TRBJ1-4, with D possibly matching TRBD1 (5 bases). Germline V gene data show CDR1 as SGHAT and CDR2 as FQNNGV. The CDR3 totals 14 residues. V shed 5 bases and J shed 2 bases, with 9 bases lying between them. The CDR3: CASSPQVTNEKLFF. CDR3 coding DNA: TGTGCCAGCAGCCCACAGGTGACTAATGAAAAACTGTTTTTT.

This clone is a singleton in its sample. The J gene is TRBJ2-5, the V gene TRBV5-1, with D tentatively TRBD2 (6 bases). The V and J ends lost 7 bases and 4 bases respectively, with 17 bases between them. The CDR3 runs to 14 residues. Per the germline V gene, CDR1 is SGHRS and CDR2 is YFSETQ. CDR3: CASRGGGARETQYF. DNA of the CDR3: TGCGCCAGCCGGGGAGGTGGGGCACGAGAGACCCAGTACTTC.

The chain combines TRBV7-9 with TRBJ2-1, with D perhaps matching TRBD2 (6 bases). Germline V gene data show CDR1 as SEHNR and CDR2 as FQNEAQ (reference sequence). CDR3 length: 15 residues. Deletions cut 5 bases from V and 0 bases from J, with 11 bases between. The CDR3 protein is CASSPRGSSYNEQFF. The CDR3 coding sequence is TGTGCCAGCAGCCCACGGGGGAGCTCCTACAATGAGCAGTTCTTC.

The rearrangement joins TRBV15 to TRBJ1-2; D perhaps matches TRBD1 (5 bases). The germline V gene has CDR1 LNHNV and CDR2 YYDKDF (reference sequence). CDR3 length: 16 amino acids. V was shortened by 0 bases and J by 7 bases, with 18 bases between the two germline ends. CDR3 protein: CATSREDSRDFSGYTF. The CDR3, as DNA: TGTGCCACCAGCAGAGAGGATTCACGGGACTTTAGTGGCTACACCTTC.

This chain joins TRBV28 and TRBJ1-5; D gene unclear. V was pared by 2 bases and J by 5 bases, with 16 bases between. CDR1 is MDHEN, CDR2 SYDVKM, per germline. The CDR3 is made up of 16 amino acids. The CDR3 sequence is CASSLVGASYHQPQHF. Written as DNA, the CDR3 is TGTGCCAGCAGTTTAGTCGGAGCTTCCTATCATCAGCCCCAGCATTTT.

This chain joins TRBV4-1 and TRBJ2-3; D is possibly TRBD2 (5 bases). Trimming pared 11 bases from V and 1 base from J, leaving 16 bases between. In germline, CDR1 is MGHRA, CDR2 YSYEKL. The CDR3 covers 14 residues. CDR3 coding DNA: TGCGCCTCCCAGACGGGGTTCGGCACAGATACGCAGTATTTT. This codes for CASQTGFGTDTQYF.

The chain is built from TRBV2 and TRBJ1-1, with D possibly TRBD1 on 6 matching bases. With 7 bases removed from V and 5 bases from J, the gap between germline ends came to 14 bases. The CDR3 runs to 13 residues. Per germline, CDR1 SNHLY and CDR2 FYNNEI. This chain's CDR3 is CASNPWQGTEAFF. For the CDR3, the DNA is TGTGCCAGCAACCCGTGGCAGGGGACTGAAGCTTTCTTT.

The rearrangement links TRBV5-4 to TRBJ1-2; tentative D call: TRBD1 (6 bases). V gave up 2 bases and J gave up 9 bases, with 17 bases separating them. There are 14 residues in the CDR3. Germline V gene data show CDR1 as SGHNT and CDR2 as YYREEE (reference sequence). This chain's CDR3 is CASSLGQGRGRYTF. CDR3 coding DNA: TGTGCCAGCAGCTTAGGCCAGGGGAGAGGACGCTACACCTTC.

This clone was counted once. The J gene is TRBJ2-1, the V gene TRBV27; TRBD1 matches 7 bases. The CDR3 has 16 amino acids. The trim removed 2 bases at V and 3 bases at J, leaving 7 bases unmatched. Germline-derived CDR1 and CDR2 are MNHEY and SMNVEV (reference sequence). The CDR3, as DNA: TGTGCCAGCAGTTTAGTCGGGACAGCTGGCTACAATGAGCAGTTCTTC. The encoded protein is CASSLVGTAGYNEQFF.

Regarding this clone: The junction differs from germline at one of its ends, possibly a read error. CDR3 region: CASSLRQGSSFFF. CDR3 DNA sequence: TGTGCCAGCAGCTTGAGACAGGGTTCAAGCTTCTTCTTC. The V gene is TRBV5-6, the J gene TRBJ1-2; 7 nucleotides match TRBD1. Germline V CDR1 and CDR2: SGHDT, YYEEEE. This CDR3 contains 13 residues. Supplemented by reference TRBV5-6 and TRBJ1-2, the full variable domain reads DAGVTQSPTHLIKTRGQQVTLRCSPKSGHDTVSWYQQALGQGPQFIFQYYEEEERQRGNFPDRFSGHQFPNYSSELNVNALLLGDSALYLCASSLRQGSSFFFGSGTRLTVV.

The rearrangement joins TRBV6-1 to TRBJ1-1, with TRBD1 matching 7 bases. J lost 6 bases, V lost 2 bases, and 9 bases had no gene match. From germline, CDR1 is MNHNS and CDR2 SASEGT. The CDR3 sequence is 15 residues long. CDR3 nucleotides: TGTGCCAGCAGTGAATTTAGGGGGCGCGAGGCTGAAGCTTTCTTT. This encodes CASSEFRGREAEAFF.

The chain combines TRBV27 with TRBJ2-3, with a weak D call TRBD2 (6 bases). This CDR3 contains 12 residues. Germline loops: CDR1 MNHEY, CDR2 SMNVEV (reference sequence). Trimming removed 7 bases at V and 7 bases at J, with 12 bases between. The CDR3 protein is CASTGGENTQYF. CDR3 bases: TGTGCCAGCACCGGAGGGGAGAATACGCAGTATTTT.

This clone turned up a few times. The chain uses TRBV27 and TRBJ2-7; D is ambiguous. V was clipped by 5 bases and J by 2 bases, with 10 bases between them. The germline V gene encodes CDR1 MNHEY and CDR2 SMNVEV (reference sequence). This CDR3 is 13 amino acids long. The CDR3 sequence is CASSLRGTYEQYF. DNA for the CDR3: TGTGCCAGCAGTCTCAGAGGAACCTACGAGCAGTACTTC.